Listed here are 20 T cell receptor beta chains from one sample, sequenced in a study of T-cell reconstitution after alpha-beta-depleted transplantation in children (dated by TCRdb to 2015 to 2016). Receptors were amplified or captured by PCR. Sequencer: Illumina HiSeq 2500. TCR library preparation used molecular barcoding, with unique molecular identifiers applied to normalize quantification of the TCRbeta repertoire. Using fastp trimming at Q25 and MiXCR clonotype assembly, TCRdb reanalyzed the public sequencing data and kept in-frame beta chains. Rows are unified per CDR3 protein, each entry keeping the most common DNA and genes. The sample yields hundreds of thousands of distinct CDR3 sequences; roughly 15% were counted once. The ten top clones hold under 1.2% of the sample. The input for sequencing was PBMCs from the stem cell graft donor, taken from the stem cell graft. The receptors derive from a human donor who donated a stem cell graft to a child with acute myeloid leukemia.

The chain has TRBV20-1 and TRBJ2-1; TRBD2 aligns across 7 bases. V lost 1 base and J lost 9; bases outside the gene matches: 9. This CDR3 has 14 residues. Per the germline V gene, CDR1 is DFQATT and CDR2 is SNEGSKA (reference sequence). The chain's CDR3 is CSARALWGGGEQFF. DNA of the CDR3: TGCAGTGCTAGAGCCCTCTGGGGGGGGGGTGAGCAGTTCTTC.

This chain uses TRBV30 with TRBJ1-1, with a possible D match to TRBD1 (6 bases). The germline V gene has CDR1 GTSNPN and CDR2 SVGIG (reference sequence). Trimming removed 4 bases from V and 2 bases from J, with 14 bases in between. CDR3 size: 14 residues. CDR3 loop: CAWNRGGANTEAFF. The CDR3 DNA reads TGTGCCTGGAACCGGGGGGGGGCAAACACTGAAGCTTTCTTT.

This clonotype was seen a handful of times. V usage is TRBV27 and J usage is TRBJ2-2; 9 bases match TRBD1. The germline gives CDR1 MNHEY, CDR2 SMNVEV (reference sequence). The CDR3 sequence is 14 residues long. Losses at the gene ends were 10 bases for V and 4 bases for J; bases not matched to a gene: 7. CDR3 DNA sequence: TGTGCCACCTCCGGGACAGGGCTCACCGGGGAGCTGTTTTTT. Translated: CATSGTGLTGELFF.

This clonotype has more than one count but fewer than ten. J is TRBJ2-2 and V is TRBV15; unclear D gene. Per germline, CDR1 LNHNV and CDR2 YYDKDF (reference sequence). The CDR3 has 16 residues. V was shortened by 0 bases and J by 1 base, with 9 bases between the two germline ends. The CDR3 nucleotides are TGTGCCACCAGCAGAGAGGGCAGACTGAACACCGGGGAGCTGTTTTTT. Translated: CATSREGRLNTGELFF.

In this sample, this clonotype turned up many times. The CDR3 DNA sequence: TGTGCCAGCAATCCGGGAAGTACAGATACGCAGTATTTT. Protein: CASNPGSTDTQYF. The chain joins TRBV7-2 to TRBJ2-3; tentatively, D is TRBD2 (5 bases). V lost 7 bases, J lost 3 bases, and 11 bases lay in between. Germline lookup yields CDR1 SGHTA and CDR2 FQGNSA. The CDR3 has 13 amino acids.

This clonotype was recorded at least ten times. The genes are TRBV19 and TRBJ2-7; tentative D call: TRBD1 (6 bases). The CDR3 extends over 16 amino acids. The germline CDR1 and CDR2 sequences are LNHDA and SQIVND (reference sequence). The V end lost 0 bases, the J end lost 5 bases, and 17 bases lay between the germline ends. Here the CDR3 reads CASSIDLVGGSDEQYF. The CDR3 nucleotides are TGTGCCAGTAGTATAGATCTGGTAGGGGGAAGTGACGAGCAGTACTTC.

The sample holds many counts of this clonotype. J is TRBJ2-2 and V is TRBV7-2; tentative D call: TRBD2 (5 bases). V lost 3 bases to trimming and J lost 5 bases, with 13 bases between them. The CDR3 is made up of 15 amino acids. Germline V gives CDR1 SGHTA, CDR2 FQGNSA. In nucleotides, the CDR3 is TGTGCCAGCAGCTTGCGCCCCACGGGAACCGGGGAGCTGTTTTTT. Translation gives CASSLRPTGTGELFF. The whole variable domain, filled in from reference TRBV7-2 and TRBJ2-2, reads GAGVSQSPSNKVTEKGKDVELRCDPISGHTALYWYRQSLGQGLEFLIYFQGNSAPDKSGLPSDRFSAERTGGSVSTLTIQRTQQEDSAVYLCASSLRPTGTGELFFGEGSRLTVL.

The rearrangement links TRBV20-1 to TRBJ2-3; no definite D call. V dropped 3 bases and J dropped 3 bases, with 10 bases sitting between them. Germline-derived CDR1 and CDR2 are DFQATT and SNEGSKA (reference sequence). CDR3 length: 13 residues. CDR3 region: CSASEIPTDTQYF. DNA for the CDR3: TGCAGTGCTAGTGAGATACCAACAGATACGCAGTATTTT.

This clonotype was detected many times. This chain links TRBV4-1 with TRBJ2-7, with D tentatively TRBD1 (5 bases). The V and J ends lost 4 bases and 3 bases respectively, with 16 bases between them. Germline V gene lookup returns CDR1 MGHRA and CDR2 YSYEKL. This CDR3 has 15 residues. This chain's CDR3 is CASSLDSELSYEQYF. In nucleotides, the CDR3 is TGCGCCAGCAGCCTAGACAGCGAGTTAAGCTACGAGCAGTACTTC.

Concerning this clonotype: It may be a read error: a sequence one base away is much more abundant. J is TRBJ1-5 and V is TRBV20-1; D possibly corresponds to TRBD1 (5 bases). The germline V and J ends were trimmed by 3 bases and 3 bases, with 15 bases remaining between them. This CDR3 is 15 amino acids long. Looked up from germline, CDR1 is DFQATT and CDR2 is SNEGSKA (reference sequence). The CDR3 spells CSARRGGGDNQPQHF. CDR3 nucleotide sequence: TGCAGTGCTAGGCGAGGTGGAGGGGACAATCAGCCCCAGCATTTT.

Only one count was recorded for this clonotype. The rearrangement uses TRBV7-8 and TRBJ1-4; TRBD1 matches 10 bases. The CDR3 has 16 residues. CDR1 and CDR2 (germline): SGHVS, FQNEAQ. Losses at the gene ends were 1 base for V and 6 bases for J; bases not matched to a gene: 5. In DNA form, the CDR3 reads TGTGCCAGCAGCTTAGGCTCGGGACAGGGGTATGAAAAACTGTTTTTT. Translated: CASSLGSGQGYEKLFF.

This clonotype was seen more than once but under ten times. The chain links TRBV12-3 or TRBV12-4 to TRBJ2-5, with 11 bases fitting TRBD1. The CDR3 has 15 amino acids. After removal of 6 bases from V and 5 bases from J, the junction contained 8 bases not matched to a gene. CDR3 residues: CASSTGTGGSETQYF. CDR3 sequence (DNA): TGTGCCAGCAGCACCGGGACAGGGGGATCTGAGACCCAGTACTTC.

The sample holds a few counts of this clonotype. This rearrangement joins TRBV30 to TRBJ1-1, with D hard to call. The V gene's germline CDR1 is GTSNPN and CDR2 SVGIG (reference sequence). The CDR3 is 13 amino acids. Between the trimmed V and J ends, which lost 5 bases and 3 bases, there was a span of 13 bases. The CDR3 region has the DNA TGTGCCTGGCAAAACGGGCTTGACACTGAAGCTTTCTTT. Translation: CAWQNGLDTEAFF.

This clonotype was recorded a few times. The genes are TRBV4-3 and TRBJ2-1; tentative D call: TRBD2 (6 bases). Trimming pared 0 bases from V and 1 base from J, leaving 10 bases between. The length of the CDR3 is 16 residues. In germline, CDR1 is LGHNA, CDR2 YSLEER. The CDR3: CASSQDWGTSYNEQFF. DNA of the CDR3: TGCGCCAGCAGCCAAGATTGGGGGACTTCCTACAATGAGCAGTTCTTC.

In this sample, this clonotype turned up many times. V is TRBV20-1 and J is TRBJ1-5; D is unresolved. The germline V gene has CDR1 DFQATT and CDR2 SNEGSKA (reference sequence). The CDR3 is made up of 12 amino acids. Trimming took 6 bases from V and 4 from J, leaving 10 bases between them. The chain's CDR3 is CSAPGLNQPQHF. CDR3 DNA sequence: TGCAGTGCCCCGGGTCTAAATCAGCCCCAGCATTTT.

This clonotype has ten or more counts. This chain uses TRBV20-1 with TRBJ1-2, with 7 bases aligning to TRBD1. The CDR3 runs 15 residues. J gave up 5 bases and V 5 bases, and 14 bases lay outside the gene matches. Germline V CDR1 and CDR2: DFQATT, SNEGSKA (reference sequence). This CDR3 reads CSAEPGDRAEYGYTF. The CDR3 region has the DNA TGCAGTGCTGAACCTGGCGACAGGGCGGAGTATGGCTACACCTTC.

The J gene is TRBJ2-1, the V gene TRBV4-1; 11 positions match TRBD1. With 4 bases clipped from V and 6 bases from J, the junction kept 5 bases outside the gene matches. CDR1 and CDR2 (germline): MGHRA, YSYEKL. This CDR3 has 15 amino acids. The CDR3 DNA follows: TGCGCCAGCAGCCCGGGACAGGGGGTTGGCAATGAGCAGTTCTTC. Amino acids: CASSPGQGVGNEQFF.

In its sample, this clonotype was seen many times. The chain is built from TRBV12-3 or TRBV12-4 and TRBJ2-1, with TRBD2 as a possible D gene (5 bases). Trimming took off 0 bases at V and 5 bases at J, with 8 bases between the two ends. The CDR3 runs to 14 residues. The CDR3 protein is CASSLASGNNEQFF. The DNA for the CDR3 is TGTGCCAGCAGTTTAGCTTCCGGGAACAATGAGCAGTTCTTC.

V is TRBV20-1 and J is TRBJ1-4; D is perhaps TRBD1 (6 bases). V was trimmed by 1 base and J by 7 bases, leaving 19 bases between them. Germline lookup yields CDR1 DFQATT and CDR2 SNEGSKA (reference sequence). The CDR3 loop spans 16 amino acids. The CDR3: CSARGIGTGTAEKLFF. CDR3 DNA sequence: TGCAGTGCTAGAGGCATCGGTACAGGGACCGCTGAAAAACTGTTTTTT.

This clonotype occurred many times. V usage is TRBV29-1 and J usage is TRBJ1-3; D uncertain. The CDR3 sequence is 11 residues long. Germline loops: CDR1 SQVTM, CDR2 ANQGSEA. V lost 4 bases and J 8 bases, leaving 9 bases between the germline ends. CDR3 amino acids: CSVGEGDTIYF. DNA of the CDR3: TGCAGCGTTGGGGAGGGAGACACCATATATTTT. Full variable domain (missing parts from reference TRBV29-1 and TRBJ1-3): SAVISQKPSRDICQRGTSLTIQCQVDSQVTMMFWYRQQPGQSLTLIATANQGSEATYESGFVIDKFPISRPNLTFSTLTVSNMSPEDSSIYLCSVGEGDTIYFGEGSWLTVV.